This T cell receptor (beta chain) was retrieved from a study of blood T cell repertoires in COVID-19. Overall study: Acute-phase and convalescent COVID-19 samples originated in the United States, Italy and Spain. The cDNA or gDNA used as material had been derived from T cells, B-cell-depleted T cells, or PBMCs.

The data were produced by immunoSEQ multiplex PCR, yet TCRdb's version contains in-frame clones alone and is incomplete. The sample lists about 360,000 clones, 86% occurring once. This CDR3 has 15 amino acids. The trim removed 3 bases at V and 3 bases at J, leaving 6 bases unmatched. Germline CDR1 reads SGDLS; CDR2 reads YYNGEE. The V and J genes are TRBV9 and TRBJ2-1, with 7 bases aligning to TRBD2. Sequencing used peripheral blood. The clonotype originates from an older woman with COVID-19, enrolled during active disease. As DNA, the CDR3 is TGTGCCAGCAGCGCGGGTGGGGACTACTACAATGAGCAGTTCTTC. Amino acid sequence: CASSAGGDYYNEQFF.